This T cell receptor beta chain was obtained from a study of T cells after yellow fever vaccination. Study-wide results and limits: Within FACS-sorted repertoires, abundant clonotypes contaminating from the bulk population could be present.

There are 16 residues in the CDR3. The V end lost 5 bases, the J end lost 0 bases, and 14 bases lay between the germline ends. Germline V gene sequence: CDR1 SGHAT, CDR2 FQNNGV. TCRdb reprocessed the 5' RACE reads via MiXCR and lists one record per CDR3 protein. The sample contains about 500,000 distinct CDR3 sequences, 17% of which appear only once. Regarding this clonotype: Its antigen is unidentified.

The specimen comprised PBMCs, sampled 4 to 5 days after the first yellow fever vaccination. The chain links TRBV11-2 to TRBJ2-4; D gene unclear. The clonotype comes from a man aged 18 to 29 who received the YFV17D yellow fever vaccine. The CDR3 DNA reads TGTGCCAGCAGCGTACCGACACTACTAGCCAAAAACATTCAGTACTTC. It codes for CASSVPTLLAKNIQYF.